The 24 T cell receptor beta chains presented below share a single source sample, sequenced in a study of T-cell reconstitution after alpha-beta-depleted transplantation in children. Unique molecular identifiers were used to barcode this TCRbeta library. TCRdb itself ran the PCR reads through MiXCR, one entry per CDR3 protein. The sample shows around 700,000 distinct CDR3 sequences, about an eighth of them seen only once. The sequences come from PBMCs, collected before TCRalphabeta/CD19-depleted stem cell transplant. The source is a girl aged 2 to 9 with congenital amegakaryocytic thrombocytopenia, due to receive a stem cell transplant.

This clonotype has ten or more counts. The V call is TRBV5-1, the J call TRBJ2-1; D is uncertain. V was trimmed by 0 bases and J by 8 bases, leaving 9 bases between them. Germline CDR1 and CDR2: SGHRS and YFSETQ. CDR3 length: 13 amino acids. The CDR3 reads CASSLGQWYEQFF. The CDR3 nucleotides are TGCGCCAGCAGCTTGGGTCAGTGGTATGAGCAGTTCTTC.

In its sample, this clonotype was seen many times. The chain couples TRBV7-8 to TRBJ2-7; no clear D. Trimming left V 3 bases short and J 2 bases short, with 11 bases between. The CDR3 runs 14 residues. Germline V lookup: CDR1 SGHVS, CDR2 FQNEAQ. CDR3 DNA sequence: TGTGCCAGCAGCTTTTACGAAGTTCCCTACGAGCAGTACTTC. Its translation is CASSFYEVPYEQYF. Filled out from reference TRBV7-8 and TRBJ2-7, the complete variable domain reads GAGVSQSPRYKVAKRGQDVALRCDPISGHVSLFWYQQALGQGPEFLTYFQNEAQLDKSGLPSDRFFAERPEGSVSTLKIQRTQQEDSAVYLCASSFYEVPYEQYFGPGTRLTVT.

This clonotype was counted ten times or more. This chain uses TRBV20-1 with TRBJ1-2; D is unclear. With 5 bases removed from V and 4 bases from J, the gap between germline ends came to 17 bases. Germline V lookup: CDR1 DFQATT, CDR2 SNEGSKA (reference sequence). The CDR3 runs 14 residues. The CDR3 sequence is CSAEPDGRSYGYTF. CDR3 coding DNA: TGCAGTGCTGAACCGGATGGGCGCAGCTATGGCTACACCTTC.

In this sample, this clonotype turned up once. The gene calls are TRBV12-3 or TRBV12-4 and TRBJ2-1, with TRBD1 as a possible D gene (5 bases). Trimming took off 5 bases at V and 8 bases at J, with 16 bases between the two ends. CDR3 length equals 14 residues. CDR3 sequence reads: CASSITGAFDEQFF. The CDR3 DNA reads TGTGCCAGCAGTATCACTGGGGCGTTCGATGAGCAGTTCTTC.

The V call is TRBV12-3 or TRBV12-4, the J call TRBJ2-2; D is undetermined. V lost 8 bases and J 2 bases, leaving 3 bases between the germline ends. There are 11 residues in the CDR3. The DNA of the CDR3 is TGTGCCAGCTGCAACACCGGGGAGCTGTTTTTT. It encodes CASCNTGELFF.

This chain connects TRBV7-9 to TRBJ2-7; TRBD2 aligns across 11 bases. The CDR3 consists of 15 residues. The germline V gene has CDR1 SEHNR and CDR2 FQNEAQ (reference sequence). V lost 3 bases, J lost 3 bases, and 4 bases stayed unmatched. CDR3 sequence: CASSFSGRANYEQYF. CDR3 DNA: TGTGCCAGCAGCTTTAGCGGGAGGGCCAACTACGAGCAGTACTTC.

The chain carries TRBV29-1 and TRBJ2-1; D assignment may be TRBD1 or TRBD2 (5 bases each). Trimming took 3 bases from V and 12 from J, leaving 27 bases between them. CDR3 length: 16 amino acids. Looked up from germline, CDR1 is SQVTM and CDR2 is ANQGSEA. CDR3 nucleotide sequence: TGCAGCGTTGAGCCCCTAAGGTCAGGGACCCCCCTAAGGCAGTTCTTC. It yields the protein CSVEPLRSGTPLRQFF.

The chain joins TRBV12-3 or TRBV12-4 to TRBJ2-1; possible D gene TRBD2, 6 bases. Trimming cost V 6 bases and J 3 bases, with 18 bases left between them. The CDR3 is made up of 16 amino acids. The DNA for the CDR3 is TGTGCCAGCAGCCACATCGGGAGCTCCGACTACAATGAGCAGTTCTTC. It encodes CASSHIGSSDYNEQFF.

V is TRBV20-1 and J is TRBJ2-1; the match to TRBD2 covers 10 bases. The germline CDR1 and CDR2 sequences are DFQATT and SNEGSKA (reference sequence). V shed 6 bases, J shed 3 bases, and the junction held 8 bases outside the gene matches. This CDR3 has 15 amino acids. The CDR3 here is CSATPTSGVYNEQFF. The DNA of the CDR3 is TGCAGTGCCACACCAACTAGCGGGGTCTACAATGAGCAGTTCTTC.

This clonotype has ten or more counts. This chain joins TRBV20-1 and TRBJ2-1, with 8 positions matching TRBD2. In germline, CDR1 is DFQATT, CDR2 SNEGSKA (reference sequence). The CDR3 sequence is 16 residues long. Unmatched junction bases numbered 12, after V lost 3 bases and J lost 5 bases. Here the CDR3 DNA reads TGCAGTGCTAGCCACCCCGGACTAGCAGACAACAATGAGCAGTTCTTC. Translation: CSASHPGLADNNEQFF.

In its sample, this clonotype was seen a few times. This sequence joins TRBV20-1 and TRBJ2-1, with 11 bases lining up with TRBD2. The V gene end was trimmed by 5 bases and the J gene end by 3 bases; junction bases not matched to a gene: 6. Per germline, CDR1 DFQATT and CDR2 SNEGSKA (reference sequence). CDR3 length equals 15 residues. As DNA, the CDR3 is TGCAGTGCTGGGACTAGCGGACCACTCTACAATGAGCAGTTCTTC. Its translation: CSAGTSGPLYNEQFF.

This clonotype was seen repeatedly, ten times or more. The V gene is TRBV15, the J gene TRBJ2-7; possible D gene TRBD1, 5 bases. Trimming stripped 5 bases from V and 4 bases from J, with 24 bases between. Germline loops: CDR1 LNHNV, CDR2 YYDKDF (reference sequence). This CDR3 is 17 amino acids long. CDR3: CATSCYIQGPPRYEQYF. In nucleotides, the CDR3 is TGTGCCACCAGCTGCTACATCCAGGGCCCCCCTAGATACGAGCAGTACTTC. Looking up the rest from reference TRBV15 and TRBJ2-7 gives the full variable domain: DAMVIQNPRYQVTQFGKPVTLSCSQTLNHNVMYWYQQKSSQAPKLLFHYYDKDFNNEADTPDNFQSRRPNTSFCFLDIRSPGLGDTAMYLCATSCYIQGPPRYEQYFGPGTRLTVT.

The sample holds many counts of this clonotype. V gene TRBV12-3 or TRBV12-4 combines with J gene TRBJ2-3; TRBD2 agrees at 7 bases. The V segment lost 6 bases and the J segment 6 bases; nucleotides outside the gene matches: 3. There are 12 residues in the CDR3. The CDR3 loop reads CASSPGGDTQYF. CDR3 in DNA: TGTGCCAGCAGCCCCGGGGGGGATACGCAGTATTTT.

This chain joins TRBV7-9 and TRBJ1-1; D uncertain. Germline values: CDR1 SEHNR, CDR2 FQNEAQ (reference sequence). The CDR3 is 14 amino acids. V was clipped by 6 bases and J by 3 bases, with 14 bases between them. The CDR3 sequence: CASRGGARDTEAFF. The CDR3 DNA follows: TGTGCCAGCAGGGGAGGCGCCCGAGACACTGAAGCTTTCTTT.

Of note for this clonotype: Mismatch with germline at one junction end may stem from a read error. CDR3 DNA: TGTGCCAGCAGTGAACTAACGGGTAACTCCGGAAACACCATAGATTTT. Amino acid sequence: CASSELTGNSGNTIDF. This chain connects TRBV2 to TRBJ1-3; D ambiguous. CDR1 and CDR2 from the germline V gene are SNHLY and FYNNEI. There are 16 residues in the CDR3. The full variable domain, rest sourced from reference TRBV2 and TRBJ1-3, is EPEVTQTPSHQVTQMGQEVILRCVPISNHLYFYWYRQILGQKVEFLVSFYNNEISEKSEIFDDQFSVERPDGSNFTLKIRSTKLEDSAMYFCASSELTGNSGNTIDFGEGSWLTVV.

V and J are TRBV10-3 and TRBJ1-1, with D perhaps TRBD1 (5 bases). Germline V gene data show CDR1 as ENHRY and CDR2 as SYGVKD. V shed 4 bases and J shed 4 bases, with 13 bases lying between them. The CDR3 is made up of 14 amino acids. In DNA form, the CDR3 reads TGTGCCATCAGTGTTCGGGGGTCGTCCACTGAAGCTTTCTTT. This translates into CAISVRGSSTEAFF.

Points on this clonotype: Mismatch with germline at one junction end may stem from a read error. The rearrangement joins TRBV6-5 to TRBJ2-3, with 8 bases fitting TRBD2. CDR1 and CDR2 from the germline V gene are MNHEY and SVGAGI. The CDR3 is 19 amino acids. The CDR3, as DNA: TGTGTCAGCAGTTACCTTCTGACTAGCGCGTTCCTCCGGCCAGATACGCAGTATTTT. This codes for CVSSYLLTSAFLRPDTQYF.

This clonotype has at least ten counts. The chain combines TRBV5-1 with TRBJ1-2; TRBD1 matches at 7 bases. Trimming cost V 4 bases and J 4 bases; bases outside gene matches: 4. This CDR3 has 13 amino acids. From germline, CDR1 is SGHRS and CDR2 YFSETQ. The CDR3 spells CASSRDSLYGYTF. The CDR3 DNA reads as TGCGCCAGCAGCCGGGACAGTCTCTATGGCTACACCTTC.

This chain joins TRBV3-1 and TRBJ2-7; D uncertain. CDR1 and CDR2 from the germline V gene are LGHDT and YNNKEL (reference sequence). The CDR3 is made up of 14 amino acids. The V end was cut by 2 bases, the J end by 5 bases, with 13 bases between. The CDR3 spells CASSQPEIPHEQYF. CDR3 DNA sequence: TGTGCCAGCAGCCAACCCGAAATCCCCCACGAGCAGTACTTC.

This clonotype occurred many times. The gene calls are TRBV28 and TRBJ2-3, with a tentative D call TRBD2 (6 bases). The V end was cut by 8 bases, the J end by 4 bases, with 13 bases between. Looked up from germline, CDR1 is MDHEN and CDR2 is SYDVKM. This CDR3 contains 13 residues. CDR3 bases: TGTGCCAGCCAGACAGCGGGCGCAGATACGCAGTATTTT. It specifies CASQTAGADTQYF.

The V call is TRBV27, the J call TRBJ2-5, with 7 bases that match TRBD2. V was clipped by 3 bases and J by 4 bases; unmatched bases: 17. The CDR3 contains 18 residues. The V gene's germline CDR1 is MNHEY and CDR2 SMNVEV (reference sequence). The CDR3 DNA reads TGTGCCAGCAGTTTTAGCGGGCCCTCCCATATCTTCCTAGAGACCCAGTACTTC. Amino acids: CASSFSGPSHIFLETQYF.

Concerning this clonotype itself: It may be a read error: a sequence one base away is much more abundant. This chain uses TRBV28 with TRBJ1-1, with a weak D call TRBD1 (5 bases). The V and J ends lost 9 bases and 5 bases respectively, with 19 bases between them. Germline values: CDR1 MDHEN, CDR2 SYDVKM. This CDR3 comprises 14 residues. The CDR3 region has the DNA TGTGCCAGGAGCAGGCCGGAGGGGTGGACTGAAGCTTTCTTT. Translating it yields CARSRPEGWTEAFF.

This clonotype was seen repeatedly, ten times or more. V gene TRBV12-3 or TRBV12-4 combines with J gene TRBJ2-4, with D possibly TRBD2 on 5 matching bases. With 5 bases removed from V and 1 base from J, the gap between germline ends came to 12 bases. This CDR3 has 15 residues. The CDR3 spells CASSLDSVAKNIQYF. The CDR3 DNA is TGTGCCAGCAGTCTGGACTCTGTGGCCAAAAACATTCAGTACTTC.

The rearrangement joins TRBV11-2 to TRBJ2-5, with D perhaps TRBD2 (5 bases). The CDR3 has 12 amino acids. CDR1 SGHAT and CDR2 FQNNGV come from the germline V gene. V was cut by 5 bases and J by 5 bases, with 9 bases left in between. As DNA, the CDR3 is TGTGCCAGCAGCCCGGACTGGGAGACCCAGTACTTC. Its translation: CASSPDWETQYF. The whole variable domain, remainder taken from reference TRBV11-2 and TRBJ2-5, is EAGVAQSPRYKIIEKRQSVAFWCNPISGHATLYWYQQILGQGPKLLIQFQNNGVVDDSQLPKDRFSAERLKGVDSTLKIQPAKLEDSAVYLCASSPDWETQYFGPGTRLLVL.